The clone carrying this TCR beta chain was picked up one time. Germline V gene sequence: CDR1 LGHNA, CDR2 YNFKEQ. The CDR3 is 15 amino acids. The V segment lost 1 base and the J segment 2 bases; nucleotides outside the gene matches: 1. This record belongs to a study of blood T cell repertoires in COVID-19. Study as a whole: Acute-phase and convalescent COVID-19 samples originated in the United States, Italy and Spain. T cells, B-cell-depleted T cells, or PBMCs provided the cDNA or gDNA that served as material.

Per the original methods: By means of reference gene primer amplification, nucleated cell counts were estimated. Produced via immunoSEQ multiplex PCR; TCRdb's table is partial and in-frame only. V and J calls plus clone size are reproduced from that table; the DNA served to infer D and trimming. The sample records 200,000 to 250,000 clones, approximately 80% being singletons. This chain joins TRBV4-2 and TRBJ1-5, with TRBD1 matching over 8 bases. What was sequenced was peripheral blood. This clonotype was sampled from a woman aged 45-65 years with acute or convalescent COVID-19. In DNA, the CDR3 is TGTGCCAGCAGCCAAGTACAGGGGGGCAATCAGCCCCAGCATTTT. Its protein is CASSQVQGGNQPQHF.